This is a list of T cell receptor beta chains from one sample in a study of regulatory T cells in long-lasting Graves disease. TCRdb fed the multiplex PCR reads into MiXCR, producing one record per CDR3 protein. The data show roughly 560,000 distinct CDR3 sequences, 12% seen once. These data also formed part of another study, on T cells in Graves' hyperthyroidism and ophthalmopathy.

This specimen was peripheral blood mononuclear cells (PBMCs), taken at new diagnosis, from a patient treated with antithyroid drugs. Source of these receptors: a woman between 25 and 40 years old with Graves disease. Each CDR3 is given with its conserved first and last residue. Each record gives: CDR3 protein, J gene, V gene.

cdr3_aa: CASSQDPGEYYGYTF
j_call: TRBJ1-2
v_call: TRBV3-1

cdr3_aa: CASSMASGSYEQYF
j_call: TRBJ2-7
v_call: TRBV19

cdr3_aa: CASSQPPKFSVPYNEQFF
j_call: TRBJ2-1
v_call: TRBV28

cdr3_aa: CATSRGQVNSPLHF
j_call: TRBJ1-6
v_call: TRBV15

cdr3_aa: CSVGGTGAQETQYF
j_call: TRBJ2-5
v_call: TRBV29-1

cdr3_aa: CASSGRTYNEQFF
j_call: TRBJ2-1
v_call: TRBV7-9

cdr3_aa: CSVEGHDTEAFF
j_call: TRBJ1-1
v_call: TRBV29-1

cdr3_aa: CASSSLHIEAFF
j_call: TRBJ1-1
v_call: TRBV12-3/TRBV12-4

cdr3_aa: CASRLQGVSYNEQFF
j_call: TRBJ2-1
v_call: TRBV12-3/TRBV12-4

cdr3_aa: CASSQLTGVPDYEQYF
j_call: TRBJ2-7
v_call: TRBV4-3

cdr3_aa: CASTAVRLEYGYTF
j_call: TRBJ1-2
v_call: TRBV2

cdr3_aa: CASSMTGVYNEQFF
j_call: TRBJ2-1
v_call: TRBV2